The T cell receptor beta chain described here comes from a study of T cells after yellow fever vaccination. Using its own MiXCR run on the 5' RACE reads, TCRdb lists one record per CDR3 protein. The table shows hundreds of thousands of distinct CDR3 sequences, with around an eighth occurring only once. This CDR3 contains 13 residues. Germline CDR1 and CDR2: SGHTA and FQGNSA. The V and J ends lost 5 bases and 1 base respectively, with 9 bases between them. The source was PBMCs, collected on the day of the yellow fever booster vaccination. The clonotype comes from a man younger than 45 who received the YFV17D yellow fever vaccine. The chain carries TRBV7-2 and TRBJ2-7; D is uncertain. The CDR3 spells CASSRVRSYEQYF. For the CDR3, the DNA is TGTGCCAGCAGCCGGGTTAGATCCTACGAGCAGTACTTC.